The 8 T cell receptor beta chains below were found in one sample sequenced in a study of STAT5B mutations in CD4+ large granular lymphocyte leukemia. The data were produced by immunoSEQ multiplex PCR, yet TCRdb's version contains in-frame clones alone and is incomplete. The data contain some 38,000 clones, more than 60% of them singletons. Material for sequencing was CD4+ T cells from blood buffy coats. The receptors stem from a human donor in good health.

The CDR3 region has the DNA TGTGCCAGCAGCGATAGGTATGCTAGCACAGATACGCAGTATTTT. It codes for CASSDRYASTDTQYF. The chain uses TRBV6-1 and TRBJ2-3; D ambiguous. V lost 6 bases to trimming and J lost 0 bases, with 13 bases between them. Germline-derived CDR1 and CDR2 are MNHNS and SASEGT. The CDR3 length is 15 residues.

The chain couples TRBV18 to TRBJ1-6; 9 nucleotides line up with TRBD1. The CDR3 consists of 14 residues. V trimming: 3 bases; J trimming: 9 bases; junction bases outside the gene matches: 3. Germline lookup yields CDR1 KGHSH and CDR2 LQKENI. The CDR3 DNA is TGTGCCAGCTCACCGGGACAGGGTGGTTCACCCCTCCACTTT. Amino acids: CASSPGQGGSPLHF.

This clone has only a few counts. The gene calls are TRBV6-5 and TRBJ2-7; TRBD2 agrees at 10 bases. CDR1 MNHEY and CDR2 SVGAGI come from the germline V gene. The CDR3 extends over 15 amino acids. Unmatched junction bases numbered 10, after V lost 8 bases and J lost 3 bases. CDR3 bases: TGTGCCAGCCGTCATAGACTAGCGGGCGTCTACGAGCAGTACTTC. Its protein is CASRHRLAGVYEQYF.

The chain is built from TRBV10-3 and TRBJ2-2; TRBD2 matches at 8 bases. Germline CDR1 reads ENHRY; CDR2 reads SYGVKD. The CDR3 spans 15 residues. The J segment lost 8 bases and the V segment lost 3 bases, leaving 8 bases of the junction unmatched. CDR3 DNA sequence: TGTGCCATCAGTGATCGAGCGGGAGCAGGTGGGGAGCTGTTTTTT. Amino acids: CAISDRAGAGGELFF.

V gene TRBV11-1 combines with J gene TRBJ2-1; unclear D gene. V lost 4 bases and J 9 bases, leaving 10 bases between the germline ends. The germline CDR1 and CDR2 sequences are SGHAT and FQDESV (reference sequence). The length of the CDR3 is 12 residues. The CDR3 protein is CASSSRPGEQFF. CDR3 coding DNA: TGTGCCAGCAGCTCCCGACCGGGTGAGCAGTTCTTC.

The rearrangement joins TRBV18 to TRBJ1-2, with a tentative D call TRBD1 (5 bases). Trimming removed 1 base from V and 4 bases from J, with 13 bases in between. The germline gives CDR1 KGHSH, CDR2 LQKENI. The CDR3 is 15 residues long. Written as DNA, the CDR3 is TGTGCCAGCTCACCACTTTGGGGGGAGAGCTATGGCTACACCTTC. Translated, it gives CASSPLWGESYGYTF.

CDR3 DNA: TGTGCCAGCAGCCGGGACAGCATAAATTCACAAGAGACCCAGTACTTC. Translating it yields CASSRDSINSQETQYF. The genes are TRBV9 and TRBJ2-5, with TRBD1 matching 7 bases. There are 16 residues in the CDR3. Germline CDR1 SGDLS, CDR2 YYNGEE. With 4 bases clipped from V and 2 bases from J, the junction kept 11 bases outside the gene matches.

The chain combines TRBV6-1 with TRBJ2-4, with 8 bases aligning to TRBD1. V lost 5 bases and J lost 2; bases outside the gene matches: 2. Germline V lookup: CDR1 MNHNS, CDR2 SASEGT. The CDR3 is 14 amino acids. Here the CDR3 DNA reads TGTGCCAGCAGTCGGACAGGGCCCAAAAACATTCAGTACTTC. Its protein product is CASSRTGPKNIQYF.